These 17 T cell receptor beta chains share one sample of origin, sequenced in a study of T cells after yellow fever vaccination. TCRdb reanalysed the 5' RACE reads using MiXCR and keeps one entry per CDR3 protein. Found here are about 150,000 distinct CDR3 sequences, under 8% of them singletons; the top ten hold 0.5% to 0.65%. The material sequenced was CD4+ T cells sorted from PBMCs, taken 10 days after the yellow fever booster vaccination. The source of these receptors is a man aged 25 to 40 who received the YFV17D yellow fever vaccine.

This clonotype was seen at least ten times. The chain uses TRBV28 and TRBJ2-1, with 7 bases aligning to TRBD1. V was pared by 7 bases and J by 5 bases, with 14 bases of the junction left unmatched. The CDR3 spans 16 residues. Germline CDR1 reads MDHEN; CDR2 reads SYDVKM. Here the CDR3 reads CASTNLVGQTNNEQFF. The CDR3 nucleotides are TGTGCCAGCACCAACCTGGTGGGACAGACCAACAATGAGCAGTTCTTC. The full variable domain, with the rest looked up from reference TRBV28 and TRBJ2-1, is DVKVTQSSRYLVKRTGEKVFLECVQDMDHENMFWYRQDPGLGLRLIYFSYDVKMKEKGDIPEGYSVSREKKERFSLILESASTNQTSMYLCASTNLVGQTNNEQFFGPGTRLTVL.

This clonotype showed up many times. The V gene is TRBV28, the J gene TRBJ2-5; 7 nucleotides align to TRBD2. The CDR3 runs to 13 residues. V lost 4 bases to trimming and J lost 3 bases; unmatched junction nucleotides: 2. From germline, CDR1 is MDHEN and CDR2 SYDVKM. CDR3 DNA: TGTGCCAGCAGTTCTAGCGGCAAAGAGACCCAGTACTTC. It translates to CASSSSGKETQYF.

Many counts were recorded for this clonotype. The genes are TRBV9 and TRBJ2-1; perhaps TRBD1 as D (5 bases). The CDR3 has 17 amino acids. The germline gives CDR1 SGDLS, CDR2 YYNGEE. Trimming cost V 0 bases and J 6 bases, with 19 bases left between them. In DNA, the CDR3 is TGTGCCAGCAGCGTAGCCGCCACCGGGCTCCAGGGCAATGAGCAGTTCTTC. Its translation is CASSVAATGLQGNEQFF.

This clonotype came up many times. The J gene is TRBJ2-5, the V gene TRBV18; D is unresolved. V lost 4 bases to trimming and J lost 2 bases, with 5 bases between them. This CDR3 region has 12 residues. Looked up from germline, CDR1 is KGHSH and CDR2 is LQKENI. CDR3 protein: CASSRVQETQYF. The CDR3 nucleotides are TGTGCCAGCTCACGCGTACAAGAGACCCAGTACTTC.

The table lists this clonotype with a few counts. The V and J genes are TRBV15 and TRBJ2-7; 7 bases agree with TRBD2. This CDR3 has 16 residues. V lost 0 bases, J lost 4 bases, and 9 bases stayed unmatched. The germline V gene encodes CDR1 LNHNV and CDR2 YYDKDF (reference sequence). CDR3 region: CATSRDGGGRIYEQYF. The CDR3 DNA reads as TGTGCCACCAGCAGAGATGGGGGGGGTCGAATTTACGAGCAGTACTTC.

At least ten counts were recorded for this clonotype. This chain connects TRBV20-1 to TRBJ2-1, with unresolved D. Germline V gene lookup returns CDR1 DFQATT and CDR2 SNEGSKA (reference sequence). This CDR3 has 11 residues. The CDR3 bases are TGCAGCCTTATCCAGCGTAATGAGCAGTTCTTC. Protein sequence: CSLIQRNEQFF.

At least ten counts were recorded for this clonotype. This sequence joins TRBV6-5 and TRBJ2-7; D gene unclear. This CDR3 region has 12 residues. The germline V and J ends were trimmed by 10 bases and 1 base, with 11 bases remaining between them. Looked up from germline, CDR1 is MNHEY and CDR2 is SVGAGI. CDR3 DNA: TGTGCCACCCGGTCCCGGTCCTACGAGCAGTACTTC. It is translated as CATRSRSYEQYF.

This clonotype was counted at least ten times. This CDR3 reads CASSHRGRVKNEKLFF. Here the CDR3 DNA reads TGTGCCAGCAGCCATCGCGGCCGAGTGAAAAATGAAAAACTGTTTTTT. The rearrangement joins TRBV3-2 to TRBJ1-4. TRBV3-2 is termed a pseudogene. There are 16 residues in the CDR3.

This clonotype was seen repeatedly, ten times or more. V usage is TRBV7-2 and J usage is TRBJ2-3, with a possible D match to TRBD1 (5 bases). This CDR3 comprises 14 residues. The germline gives CDR1 SGHTA, CDR2 FQGNSA. Trimming removed 2 bases at V and 3 bases at J, with 9 bases between. The CDR3 nucleotides read TGTGCCAGCAGCTTACAGGGTGGTACAGATACGCAGTATTTT. It translates to CASSLQGGTDTQYF.

This clonotype has a count of ten or more. The genes are TRBV9 and TRBJ2-3, with D maybe TRBD2 (5 bases). CDR3 length: 15 amino acids. Trimming left V 6 bases short and J 0 bases short, with 14 bases between. Germline-derived CDR1 and CDR2 are SGDLS and YYNGEE. The CDR3 loop is CASNPGGSSTDTQYF. CDR3 nucleotide sequence: TGTGCCAGCAACCCAGGAGGTTCTAGCACAGATACGCAGTATTTT.

This clonotype turned up a few times. V usage is TRBV20-1 and J usage is TRBJ2-1, with D unresolved. V was shortened by 5 bases and J by 10 bases, with 15 bases between the two germline ends. The V gene's germline CDR1 is DFQATT and CDR2 SNEGSKA (reference sequence). This CDR3 spans 12 amino acids. The DNA of the CDR3 is TGCAGTGCTCCCCCCCCCACCGAGGAGCAGTTCTTC. It codes for CSAPPPTEEQFF.

This clonotype was picked up many times. The chain carries TRBV5-1 and TRBJ2-7; 8 bases fit TRBD1. The germline gives CDR1 SGHRS, CDR2 YFSETQ. The junction had 5 bases not matched to a gene; V was cut back by 2 bases and J by 4 bases. This CDR3 comprises 14 residues. The CDR3 sequence is CASSFRQGRYEQYF. CDR3 coding DNA: TGCGCCAGCAGCTTTCGACAGGGGCGGTACGAGCAGTACTTC.

Details on this clonotype: The junction departs from the called germline gene at one end, perhaps through a read error. The rearrangement uses TRBV7-9 and TRBJ2-7; D call uncertain. Looked up from germline, CDR1 is SEHNR and CDR2 is FQNEAQ (reference sequence). The CDR3 is 11 amino acids. As DNA, the CDR3 is TGTACCAGCAGCCCTCGGGACGAGCAGTACTTC. This codes for CTSSPRDEQYF.

The table lists this clonotype with many counts. V gene TRBV10-3 combines with J gene TRBJ1-5; 12 bases map to TRBD1. The germline V gene has CDR1 ENHRY and CDR2 SYGVKD. With V trimmed by 7 bases and J by 3 bases, 1 base remained unmatched. The CDR3 spans 14 residues. CDR3 sequence: CAIMGQGANQPQHF. CDR3 coding DNA: TGTGCCATCATGGGACAGGGGGCCAATCAGCCCCAGCATTTT.

This clonotype was detected once. A read error is possible here, since a much larger clone lies one base away. Here the CDR3 omits its conserved ending phenylalanine or tryptophan, so a read error is the likely source. The V call is TRBV20-1, the J call TRBJ2-2; D is ambiguous. Germline loops: CDR1 DFQATT, CDR2 SNEGSKA (reference sequence). CDR3 size: 14 residues. Trimming stripped 2 bases from V and 3 bases from J, with 10 bases between. CDR3 DNA: TGCAGTGCTAGAAATCAGCTGGACACCGGGGAGCTGTTTTTG. It encodes CSARNQLDTGELFL.

About this clonotype itself: This may be a read error, as it is one base from a much larger clone. J is TRBJ2-3 and V is TRBV20-1, with TRBD2 matching 9 bases. Germline CDR1 DFQATT, CDR2 SNEGSKA (reference sequence). This CDR3 is 15 amino acids long. Trimming at V came to 6 bases and at J to 4 bases, leaving 11 bases not matched to a gene. CDR3 residues: CSARLFGGRADTQYF. The DNA of the CDR3 is TGCAGTGCCCGCCTCTTTGGCGGGAGGGCAGATACGCAGTATTTT.

This clonotype has at least ten counts. The V and J genes are TRBV15 and TRBJ2-7; 10 bases line up with TRBD1. CDR1 and CDR2 from the germline V gene are LNHNV and YYDKDF (reference sequence). V was clipped by 1 base and J by 0 bases; unmatched bases: 9. The CDR3 is 18 amino acids. CDR3 region: CATSRAGDRGSNSYEQYF. The DNA of the CDR3 is TGTGCCACCAGCAGAGCAGGGGACAGGGGCTCTAACTCCTACGAGCAGTACTTC.